These 4 T cell receptor beta chains originate from one sample sequenced in a study of T cells in Graves' hyperthyroidism and ophthalmopathy. What was amplified from RNA transcripts were TCR beta CDR3 regions. First-round RT-PCR with HTBI primers amplified the TCR CDR3 region. MiXCR, applied by TCRdb to the multiplex PCR reads, yields one record per CDR3 protein. The table records about 540,000 distinct CDR3 sequences, around 46% of them present only once. Sequencing input: peripheral blood or thyroid tissue (not recorded which). The receptor set was obtained from a woman between 18 and 29 years old with Graves' hyperthyroidism.

The CDR3 reads CAISGLLYYEQYF. For the CDR3, the DNA is TGTGCCATCAGTGGGCTCCTATACTACGAGCAGTACTTC. The V and J genes are TRBV10-3 and TRBJ2-7; D is uncertain. Germline CDR1 and CDR2: ENHRY and SYGVKD. With 4 bases removed from V and 3 bases from J, the gap between germline ends came to 10 bases. CDR3 length equals 13 residues.

This clonotype has more than one count but fewer than ten. The chain recombines TRBV30 with TRBJ1-5, with TRBD1 matching 7 bases. V was clipped by 2 bases and J by 1 base; unmatched bases: 8. Germline V gives CDR1 GTSNPN, CDR2 SVGIG (reference sequence). The CDR3 consists of 16 residues. The chain's CDR3 is CAWSYTGTVSNQPQHF. As DNA, the CDR3 is TGTGCCTGGAGTTATACCGGGACAGTGAGCAATCAGCCCCAGCATTTT.

The gene calls are TRBV20-1 and TRBJ2-5; 11 bases agree with TRBD2. The CDR3 consists of 15 residues. Germline V gene sequence: CDR1 DFQATT, CDR2 SNEGSKA (reference sequence). The junction had 7 bases not matched to a gene; V was cut back by 3 bases and J by 4 bases. The DNA of the CDR3 is TGCAGTGCTAGGTCCCGGCTAGCGGGAGGAGAGACCCAGTACTTC. It specifies CSARSRLAGGETQYF.

This clonotype was seen ten or more times. V and J are TRBV5-6 and TRBJ1-2; 8 nucleotides match TRBD1. Unmatched junction bases numbered 17, after V lost 0 bases and J lost 4 bases. CDR3 size: 19 residues. Germline V gene sequence: CDR1 SGHDT, CDR2 YYEEEE. The chain's CDR3 is CASSLGFNLWTGRAYGYTF. Here the CDR3 DNA reads TGTGCCAGCAGCTTGGGGTTCAATCTATGGACAGGGAGGGCCTATGGCTACACCTTC. Complete variable domain (other parts from reference TRBV5-6 and TRBJ1-2): DAGVTQSPTHLIKTRGQQVTLRCSPKSGHDTVSWYQQALGQGPQFIFQYYEEEERQRGNFPDRFSGHQFPNYSSELNVNALLLGDSALYLCASSLGFNLWTGRAYGYTFGSGTRLTVV.